This entry describes one T cell receptor beta chain. These data originate in a study of shared clonotypes between healthy human individuals. Study overall: Samples came from two female and a few male donors aged 18 to 49.

Naive-designated CD8 cells lacked CD45RO, were positively enriched for CCR7, and omitted terminally differentiated effector memory CD45RA+ cells. CDR1 and CDR2 (germline): GTSNPN, SVGIG (reference sequence). V was cut by 3 bases and J by 6 bases, with 15 bases left in between. The CDR3 covers 13 residues. TCRdb keeps only in-frame clones here, not all; method: immunoSEQ multiplex PCR. The table shows about 2.2 million clones, with just over 90% occurring only once. The clonotype was recovered from a man between 18 and 29 years old in good health. Some clones in this sample may be carry-over from other donors' samples. The rearrangement uses TRBV30 and TRBJ2-7; tentatively, D is TRBD1 (6 bases). The sample consisted of naive CD8+ T cells from PBMCs. CDR3 sequence reads: CAWRLQGDFEQYF. CDR3 sequence (DNA): TGTGCCTGGAGGTTACAGGGAGACTTCGAGCAGTACTTC.